Sequencing of this T cell receptor beta chain was carried out in a study of monozygotic twins with inflammatory bowel disease. Germline V gene sequence: CDR1 SGDLS, CDR2 YYNGEE. The CDR3 extends over 15 amino acids. TCRdb re-called the 5' RACE reads and catalogs CDR3 proteins one per entry, DNA excluded. In total, the table holds approximately 400,000 distinct CDR3 sequences. The sample comprised blood. V usage is TRBV9 and J usage is TRBJ2-1; TCRdb lists TRBD1, though no DNA is available to test this call. This sequence was found in a human donor with ulcerative colitis or Crohn's disease, or a healthy co-twin of an affected twin (not recorded which). The CDR3 is CASSVGGESYNEQFF.